The present T cell receptor (beta chain) was sequenced within a study of T cells in Graves' hyperthyroidism and ophthalmopathy. About the research overall: Peripheral blood was obtained at initial diagnosis, preceding any treatment.

TCR beta CDR3 regions were amplified from RNA transcripts. The HTBI set primed first-round TCR CDR3 RT-PCR. A single record per CDR3 protein comes from TCRdb applying MiXCR to the multiplex PCR reads. Here the sample spans about half a million distinct CDR3 sequences, roughly 22% being singletons. The J segment lost 2 bases and the V segment lost 1 base, leaving 4 bases of the junction unmatched. CDR1 SEHNR and CDR2 FQNEAQ come from the germline V gene (reference sequence). CDR3 length: 16 amino acids. The sample comprised blood. The clonotype was recovered from a woman in her sixties or seventies with Graves' ophthalmopathy. The chain uses TRBV7-9 and TRBJ2-3, with 9 bases identical to TRBD2. CDR3 sequence: CASSLGLAANTDTQYF. Written as DNA, the CDR3 is TGTGCCAGCAGCTTAGGACTAGCGGCAAACACAGATACGCAGTATTTT.